These 30 T cell receptor beta chains share one sample of origin, sequenced in a study of blood T cell repertoires in COVID-19 (dated by TCRdb to 2019 to 2021). Libraries were built with the immunoSEQ multiplex PCR assay. Sourced from immuneACCESS, this table was stored by TCRdb with only in-frame sequences that have V and J called. A share of the clones is absent; for the studies checked, an unresolved V gene accounts for under half, and the remainder has no known explanation. The sample contains roughly 220,000 clones, roughly 76% of them found a single time. Roughly 8% of the sample comes from the top ten. The source material was peripheral blood. The source of these receptors is a woman older than 75 with COVID-19, enrolled during active disease.

Remarks on this clone: Other DNA variants within this sample encode the same CDR3. The chain carries TRBV10-1 and TRBJ1-1, with D perhaps TRBD1 (6 bases). CDR3 length: 13 residues. Trimming took off 6 bases at V and 0 bases at J, with 8 bases between the two ends. From germline, CDR1 is WNHNN and CDR2 SYGVQD (reference sequence). CDR3 DNA sequence: TGCGCCAGCAGCGGACAGCTGAACACTGAAGCTTTCTTT. This gives the protein CASSGQLNTEAFF.

This clone showed up just once. V gene TRBV30 combines with J gene TRBJ2-1; TRBD2 matches at 11 bases. The junction had 6 bases not matched to a gene; V was cut back by 3 bases and J by 5 bases. Germline CDR1 GTSNPN, CDR2 SVGIG (reference sequence). The CDR3 runs to 15 residues. CDR3: CAWRDSGRAHNEQFF. The CDR3 DNA reads as TGTGCCTGGAGGGATAGCGGGAGGGCCCACAATGAGCAGTTCTTC.

The V gene is TRBV5-8, the J gene TRBJ1-1; no reliable D call. The length of the CDR3 is 9 residues. V was shortened by 4 bases and J by 11 bases, with 6 bases between the two germline ends. Germline CDR1 and CDR2: SGHTS and YDEGEE. CDR3 sequence (DNA): TGTGCCAGCAGCCCCTCGGCTTTCTTT. This sequence encodes CASSPSAFF.

This chain connects TRBV9 to TRBJ2-5; the D is unclear. The V gene's germline CDR1 is SGDLS and CDR2 YYNGEE. Trimming removed 0 bases from V and 7 bases from J, with 16 bases in between. This CDR3 has 15 amino acids. The CDR3 DNA reads as TGTGCCAGCAGCGTAGTTAGTACGGAACCAGGGACCCAGTACTTC. It translates to CASSVVSTEPGTQYF.

The chain is built from TRBV9 and TRBJ1-1, with TRBD1 as a possible D gene (5 bases). CDR3 length equals 17 residues. Between the trimmed V and J ends, which lost 4 bases and 3 bases, there was a span of 22 bases. Looked up from germline, CDR1 is SGDLS and CDR2 is YYNGEE. CDR3 DNA: TGTGCCAGCAGCCCATGGACATGGGGGGGAGTGGACACTGAAGCTTTCTTT. The encoded protein is CASSPWTWGGVDTEAFF.

The V call is TRBV20-1, the J call TRBJ2-1; tentatively, D is TRBD1 (6 bases). This CDR3 is 11 amino acids long. Per the germline V gene, CDR1 is DFQATT and CDR2 is SNEGSKA (reference sequence). V was shortened by 6 bases and J by 3 bases, with 6 bases between the two germline ends. CDR3 nucleotide sequence: TGCAGTGCGGACAGCTACAATGAGCAGTTCTTC. Its translation: CSADSYNEQFF.

The gene calls are TRBV19 and TRBJ1-1; the D gene is possibly TRBD1 (6 bases). The CDR3 spans 13 residues. Germline CDR1 is LNHDA and CDR2 is SQIVND (reference sequence). V lost 4 bases and J lost 6, with 12 bases in between. CDR3 in DNA: TGTGCCAGTAGTACAGAGGGGGACTCTGAAGCTTTCTTT. This gives the protein CASSTEGDSEAFF.

The CDR3 spells CASSLYRYEQYF. In DNA, the CDR3 is TGTGCCAGCAGCTTATATCGCTACGAGCAGTACTTC. The chain recombines TRBV11-2 with TRBJ2-7; D gene ambiguous. V was clipped by 2 bases and J by 3 bases, with 5 bases between them. CDR3 size: 12 residues. The germline V gene has CDR1 SGHAT and CDR2 FQNNGV. Based on the CDR3 plus reference TRBV11-2 and TRBJ2-7, the full variable domain is EAGVAQSPRYKIIEKRQSVAFWCNPISGHATLYWYQQILGQGPKLLIQFQNNGVVDDSQLPKDRFSAERLKGVDSTLKIQPAKLEDSAVYLCASSLYRYEQYFGPGTRLTVT.

This chain connects TRBV30 to TRBJ1-6; D gene unclear. Between the trimmed V and J ends, which lost 3 bases and 10 bases, there was a span of 13 bases. Germline values: CDR1 GTSNPN, CDR2 SVGIG (reference sequence). The CDR3 runs 13 residues. The CDR3 region has the DNA TGTGCCTGGAGCGAGGCGCGAAGGTCACCCCTCCACTTT. Protein sequence: CAWSEARRSPLHF.

The chain links TRBV7-3 to TRBJ1-2; 7 bases match TRBD1. CDR1 and CDR2 (germline): SGHTA, FQGTGA. This CDR3 has 15 residues. The ends lost 1 base at V and 1 base at J; junction bases unmatched: 3. The CDR3 reads CASSLNPGGNYGYTF. The DNA of the CDR3 is TGTGCCAGCAGCTTAAACCCAGGGGGTAACTATGGCTACACCTTC. The full variable domain, with the rest looked up from reference TRBV7-3 and TRBJ1-2, is GAGVSQTPSNKVTEKGKYVELRCDPISGHTALYWYRQSLGQGPEFLIYFQGTGAADDSGLPNDRFFAVRPEGSVSTLKIQRTERGDSAVYLCASSLNPGGNYGYTFGSGTRLTVV.

The J gene is TRBJ1-4, the V gene TRBV19; weak D call: TRBD1 (6 bases). The CDR3 loop spans 16 amino acids. Trimming removed 4 bases from V and 0 bases from J, with 12 bases in between. Per germline, CDR1 LNHDA and CDR2 SQIVND (reference sequence). CDR3 protein: CASSTGQFATNEKLFF. CDR3 nucleotide sequence: TGTGCCAGTAGTACTGGACAGTTCGCAACTAATGAAAAACTGTTTTTT.

The V call is TRBV28, the J call TRBJ1-1; TRBD1 agrees at 7 bases. The J segment lost 3 bases and the V segment lost 5 bases, leaving 9 bases of the junction unmatched. This CDR3 is 15 amino acids long. Germline CDR1 MDHEN, CDR2 SYDVKM. Here the CDR3 reads CASSIGAGGYTEAFF. The CDR3 DNA follows: TGTGCCAGCAGTATCGGCGCAGGGGGGTACACTGAAGCTTTCTTT.

The chain joins TRBV7-2 to TRBJ2-2, with D possibly being TRBD1 (6 bases). V was cut by 6 bases and J by 6 bases, with 26 bases left in between. CDR3 length equals 18 residues. CDR1 and CDR2 from the germline V gene are SGHTA and FQGNSA. In nucleotides, the CDR3 is TGTGCCAGCAGGAGAGATTTAGGCGGACTGAAGGGGGCCGGGGAGCTGTTTTTT. This sequence encodes CASRRDLGGLKGAGELFF. Looking up the rest from reference TRBV7-2 and TRBJ2-2 gives the full variable domain: GAGVSQSPSNKVTEKGKDVELRCDPISGHTALYWYRQSLGQGLEFLIYFQGNSAPDKSGLPSDRFSAERTGGSVSTLTIQRTQQEDSAVYLCASRRDLGGLKGAGELFFGEGSRLTVL.

J is TRBJ2-5 and V is TRBV2; the D gene is possibly TRBD2 (5 bases). The CDR3 contains 14 residues. In germline, CDR1 is SNHLY, CDR2 FYNNEI. V was trimmed by 7 bases and J by 2 bases, leaving 14 bases between them. The CDR3 reads CASTPWERQETQYF. The CDR3 DNA follows: TGTGCCAGCACACCGTGGGAGCGGCAAGAGACCCAGTACTTC.

This clone has more than one count but fewer than ten. The DNA for the CDR3 is TGTGCCAGCAGCCGAAACGACAGGACCCTTCCTGGAAACACCATATATTTT. Translation: CASSRNDRTLPGNTIYF. V gene TRBV3-1 (or the pseudogene TRBV3-2) combines with J gene TRBJ1-3, with D tentatively TRBD1 (6 bases). CDR1 LGHDT and CDR2 YNNKEL come from the germline V gene (reference sequence). V lost 4 bases and J 2 bases, leaving 18 bases between the germline ends. The CDR3 totals 17 residues.

This chain uses TRBV24-1 with TRBJ2-1, with no clear D. The germline V and J ends were trimmed by 5 bases and 2 bases, with 6 bases remaining between them. CDR1 is KGHDR, CDR2 SFDVKD, per germline. The CDR3 is made up of 13 amino acids. The CDR3 loop reads CATSGRPYNEQFF. The DNA of the CDR3 is TGTGCCACCAGTGGGCGGCCCTACAATGAGCAGTTCTTC.

The chain carries TRBV11-3 and TRBJ2-3, with D maybe TRBD2 (7 bases). V lost 4 bases to trimming and J lost 3 bases, with 20 bases between them. The CDR3 consists of 17 residues. Germline V gene lookup returns CDR1 SGHNT and CDR2 YENEEA. The CDR3 nucleotides read TGTGCCAGCAGCTGGAGGGGGACCACGGGAGGAACAGATACGCAGTATTTT. It translates to CASSWRGTTGGTDTQYF. The entire variable domain, with the rest obtained from reference TRBV11-3 and TRBJ2-3, is as follows: EAGVVQSPRYKIIEKKQPVAFWCNPISGHNTLYWYLQNLGQGPELLIRYENEEAVDDSQLPKDRFSAERLKGVDSTLKIQPAELGDSAVYLCASSWRGTTGGTDTQYFGPGTRLTVL.

This clone was detected only a few times. The chain is built from TRBV27 and TRBJ1-5, with 8 positions matching TRBD1. Trimming cost V 0 bases and J 6 bases; bases outside gene matches: 7. The germline CDR1 and CDR2 sequences are MNHEY and SMNVEV (reference sequence). This CDR3 spans 16 amino acids. The CDR3 DNA sequence: TGTGCCAGCAGTTTATCCCCGACAGGGGCAAGTCAGCCCCAGCATTTT. Its translation: CASSLSPTGASQPQHF.

This clone has more than one count but fewer than ten. The chain recombines TRBV20-1 with TRBJ2-5; 10 bases are shared with TRBD2. V lost 3 bases to trimming and J lost 4 bases; unmatched junction nucleotides: 5. This CDR3 has 14 amino acids. Germline V gene data show CDR1 as DFQATT and CDR2 as SNEGSKA (reference sequence). The CDR3 DNA reads as TGCAGTGCTAGTCACACTAGCGGGATAGAGACCCAGTACTTC. Protein: CSASHTSGIETQYF.

The CDR3 spells CASSYTGQGSQQYF. The CDR3 nucleotides are TGTGCCAGCAGTTACACCGGACAGGGAAGTCAGCAGTACTTC. The J gene is TRBJ2-7, the V gene TRBV6-5; the match to TRBD1 covers 8 bases. Trimming took 2 bases from V and 8 from J; bases not matched to a gene: 8. The CDR3 extends over 14 amino acids. Germline V gene lookup returns CDR1 MNHEY and CDR2 SVGAGI.

The rearrangement links TRBV28 to TRBJ2-2; the D is unclear. Trimming took off 4 bases at V and 3 bases at J, with 3 bases between the two ends. Germline-derived CDR1 and CDR2 are MDHEN and SYDVKM. CDR3 length: 12 amino acids. CDR3 protein: CASSSDTGELFF. In DNA, the CDR3 is TGTGCCAGCAGTTCTGACACCGGGGAGCTGTTTTTT.

The chain recombines TRBV19 with TRBJ2-3, with 9 bases aligning to TRBD1. CDR3 length: 16 residues. The trim removed 3 bases at V and 7 bases at J, leaving 11 bases unmatched. Germline V lookup: CDR1 LNHDA, CDR2 SQIVND (reference sequence). The CDR3 region is CASSIIGTGNQNTQYF. For the CDR3, the DNA is TGTGCCAGTAGTATTATCGGGACAGGGAACCAGAATACGCAGTATTTT.

The chain employs TRBV18 and TRBJ2-7; D not certain. The length of the CDR3 is 13 residues. Germline V gene data show CDR1 as KGHSH and CDR2 as LQKENI. V lost 6 bases to trimming and J lost 5 bases, with 14 bases between them. This chain's CDR3 is CASSPGQVDEQYF. DNA for the CDR3: TGTGCCAGCTCCCCAGGTCAGGTCGACGAGCAGTACTTC.

The rearrangement uses TRBV7-6 and TRBJ2-7; D unresolved. The CDR3 has 14 residues. V was clipped by 5 bases and J by 4 bases, with 15 bases between them. Per the germline V gene, CDR1 is SGHVS and CDR2 is FNYEAQ. The CDR3 is CASSPPTRQYEQYF. The DNA of the CDR3 is TGTGCCAGCAGCCCCCCGACGCGGCAATACGAGCAGTACTTC.

The chain carries TRBV5-1 and TRBJ1-4; TRBD1 aligns across 7 bases. This CDR3 comprises 15 residues. The junction had 7 bases not matched to a gene; V was cut back by 4 bases and J by 4 bases. CDR1 is SGHRS and CDR2 is YFSETQ in the germline V gene. CDR3 in DNA: TGCGCCAGCAGCACCGGGACAGACTATAATGAAAAACTGTTTTTT. It specifies CASSTGTDYNEKLFF.

The chain combines TRBV9 with TRBJ1-2; a weak D match, TRBD1 (5 bases). Trimming shortened V by 4 bases and J by 7 bases, and 11 bases separated the two germline ends. The V gene's germline CDR1 is SGDLS and CDR2 YYNGEE. The CDR3 spans 12 residues. This chain's CDR3 is CASSPGSRGYTF. DNA for the CDR3: TGTGCCAGCAGCCCAGGGTCGCGTGGCTACACCTTC.

V and J are TRBV11-3 and TRBJ2-1; tentative D call: TRBD1 (6 bases). This CDR3 spans 14 amino acids. Trimming took off 3 bases at V and 4 bases at J, with 10 bases between the two ends. Germline V gene data show CDR1 as SGHNT and CDR2 as YENEEA. CDR3 nucleotides: TGTGCCAGCAGCTTGACAGGCCCGTACAATGAGCAGTTCTTC. This translates into CASSLTGPYNEQFF. The variable domain in full, completed from reference TRBV11-3 and TRBJ2-1, reads EAGVVQSPRYKIIEKKQPVAFWCNPISGHNTLYWYLQNLGQGPELLIRYENEEAVDDSQLPKDRFSAERLKGVDSTLKIQPAELGDSAVYLCASSLTGPYNEQFFGPGTRLTVL.

The rearrangement uses TRBV4-3 and TRBJ2-7; 7 positions agree with TRBD2. This CDR3 is built from 16 residues. V trimming: 0 bases; J trimming: 0 bases; junction bases outside the gene matches: 5. Germline V CDR1 and CDR2: LGHNA, YSLEER. For the CDR3, the DNA is TGCGCCAGCAGCCAAGATCGAAGCGGGGTCTCCTACGAGCAGTACTTC. It translates to CASSQDRSGVSYEQYF.

This clone was observed a few times. This chain uses TRBV7-6 with TRBJ2-1; 11 nucleotides line up with TRBD2. Germline V CDR1 and CDR2: SGHVS, FNYEAQ. This CDR3 is 16 amino acids long. The junction had 6 bases not matched to a gene; V was cut back by 1 base and J by 7 bases. The CDR3 nucleotides read TGTGCCAGCAGCTTAGGACTAGCGGGGCTACGGAATGAGCAGTTCTTC. It codes for CASSLGLAGLRNEQFF.

The gene calls are TRBV3-1 (or the pseudogene TRBV3-2) and TRBJ2-3; a weak D match, TRBD1 (5 bases). Trimming removed 6 bases from V and 6 bases from J, with 13 bases in between. The CDR3 is 13 residues long. Germline lookup yields CDR1 LGHDT and CDR2 YNNKEL (reference sequence). CDR3 amino acids: CASSWGEPDTQYF. CDR3 nucleotide sequence: TGTGCCAGCAGTTGGGGCGAACCGGATACGCAGTATTTT.